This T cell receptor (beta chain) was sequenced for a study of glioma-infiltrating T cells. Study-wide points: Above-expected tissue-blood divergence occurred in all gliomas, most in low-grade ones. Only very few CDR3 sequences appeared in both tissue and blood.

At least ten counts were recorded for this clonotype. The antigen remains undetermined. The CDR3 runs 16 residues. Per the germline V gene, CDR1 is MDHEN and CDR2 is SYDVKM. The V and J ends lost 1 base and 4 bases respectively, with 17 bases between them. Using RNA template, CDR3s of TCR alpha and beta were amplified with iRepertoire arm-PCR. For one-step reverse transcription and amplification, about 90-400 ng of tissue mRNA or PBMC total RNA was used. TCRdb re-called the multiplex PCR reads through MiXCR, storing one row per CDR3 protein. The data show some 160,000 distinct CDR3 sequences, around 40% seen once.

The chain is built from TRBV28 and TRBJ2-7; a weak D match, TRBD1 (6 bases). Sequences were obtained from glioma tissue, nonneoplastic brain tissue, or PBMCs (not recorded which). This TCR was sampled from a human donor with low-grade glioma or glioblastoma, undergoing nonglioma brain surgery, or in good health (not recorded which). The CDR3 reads CASSLSWGTSTYEQYF. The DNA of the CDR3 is TGTGCCAGCAGTTTATCGTGGGGGACATCGACGTACGAGCAGTACTTC.